This T cell receptor (beta chain) was observed in a study of blood T cell repertoires in COVID-19 (dated by TCRdb to 2018 to 2020). Regarding the research as a whole: Collaborator samples came from the United States, Italy and Spain and covered acute and convalescent phases of COVID-19. The material from the prospective study consisted of cDNA or gDNA derived from T cells, B-cell-depleted T cells, or PBMCs. Deeply sampled blood TCRbeta repertoires from subjects exposed to, actively infected with, or recovered from COVID-19 were included in the dataset. The repertoires were made available in a free public database intended to serve as a resource for research on the immune response to SARS-CoV-2. The samples were drawn from two sources: the first 160 participants of the ongoing ImmuneRACE study, and fewer than 1,500 subjects contributed by 6 global collaborators. Nearly every sample came with metadata listing a de-identified subject ID, COVID-19 status, age in years and sex. Where available, HLA class I and class II types were obtained from metadata supplied by the sample provider rather than from assay-based typing. Overall study results and their limits: How much clinical and demographic metadata was included differed by source and by participant, and the metadata was provided uncurated.

Taken from the germline V gene (reference sequence), the CDR1 and CDR2 loops are LNHDA and SQIVND. The V and J ends are trimmed by 1 base and 4 bases, leaving 14 bases between them. Spanning cysteine to phenylalanine, the CDR3 consists of 15 amino acids. Of the read, only the CDR3 DNA is kept; its 45 bases are in frame from base 1. The immunoSEQ Assay, a bias-controlled multiplex PCR, was used to amplify TCRbeta CDR3 regions from genomic DNA. In the source study's methods: Nucleated cell counts per sample were estimated from amplification of reference gene primers within the assay. To quantify the absolute abundance of each unique TCRbeta CDR3 rearrangement, sequence reads were collapsed and filtered. Productive Simpson clonality was computed per sample as the square root of Simpson's diversity index over productive rearrangements. TCRdb obtained this table from immuneACCESS and retained in-frame rearrangements with V and J assigned. These tables miss some clones; where compared with another copy, unresolved V genes account for less than half of the shortfall, and the remainder is unexplained. The DNA was the basis for D and trimming; V, J and clone size are from that table. The sample records 100,000 to 150,000 clones, roughly 84% of which are singletons. About an eighth of the sample rests with the top ten.

On this clone: Its target antigen remains unknown. Per-base qualities were not stored, and no clone one base away is much larger.

A second Seattle source provided samples from volunteer blood donors who had recovered from COVID-19. Each collaborating institution followed its own protocols to collect whole blood in K2EDTA tubes. For TCRbeta analysis, collaborators shipped samples as frozen whole blood, isolated PBMCs, or DNA extracted from either of those sample types. This clonotype was obtained from a woman aged 30 to 39 who had recovered from COVID-19. The sample consisted of peripheral blood. The chain uses TRBV19 and TRBJ2-7, and TRBD1 may be the D gene, going by 7 matching bases. The DNA sequence is given as TGTGCCAGTAGTATAGGCGGGACAGAAATTTACGAGCAGTACTTC. Translated, it gives CASSIGGTEIYEQYF.